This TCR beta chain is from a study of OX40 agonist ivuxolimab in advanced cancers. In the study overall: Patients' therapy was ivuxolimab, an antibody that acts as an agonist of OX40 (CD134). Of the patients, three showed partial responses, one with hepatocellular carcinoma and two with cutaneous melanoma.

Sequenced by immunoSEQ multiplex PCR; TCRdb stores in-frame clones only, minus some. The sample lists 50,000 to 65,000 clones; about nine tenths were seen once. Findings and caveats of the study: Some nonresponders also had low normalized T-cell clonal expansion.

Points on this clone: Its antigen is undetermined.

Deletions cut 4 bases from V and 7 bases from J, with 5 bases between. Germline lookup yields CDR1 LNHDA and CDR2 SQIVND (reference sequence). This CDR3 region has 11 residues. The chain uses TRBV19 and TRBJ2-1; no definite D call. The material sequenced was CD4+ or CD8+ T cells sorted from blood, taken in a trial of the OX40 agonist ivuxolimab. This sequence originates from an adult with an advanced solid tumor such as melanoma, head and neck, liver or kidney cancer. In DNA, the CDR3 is TGTGCCAGTAGTACTAAAAATGAGCAGTTCTTC. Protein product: CASSTKNEQFF.